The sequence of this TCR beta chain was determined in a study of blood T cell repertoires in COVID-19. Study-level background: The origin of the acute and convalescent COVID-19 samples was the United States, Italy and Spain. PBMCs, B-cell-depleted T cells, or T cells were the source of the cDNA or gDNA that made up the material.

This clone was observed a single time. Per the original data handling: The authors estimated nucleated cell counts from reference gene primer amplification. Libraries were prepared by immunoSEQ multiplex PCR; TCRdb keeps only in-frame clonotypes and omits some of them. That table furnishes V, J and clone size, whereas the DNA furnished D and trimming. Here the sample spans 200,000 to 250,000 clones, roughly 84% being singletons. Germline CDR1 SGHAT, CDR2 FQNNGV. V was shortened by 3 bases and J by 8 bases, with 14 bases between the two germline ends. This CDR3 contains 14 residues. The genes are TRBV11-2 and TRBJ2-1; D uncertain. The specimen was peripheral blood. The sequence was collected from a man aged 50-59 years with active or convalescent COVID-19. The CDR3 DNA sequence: TGTGCCAGCAGCTTCTACTCCCCTAACGATGAGCAGTTCTTC. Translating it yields CASSFYSPNDEQFF.